The sequence of this T cell receptor beta chain was determined in a study of T cells in Graves' hyperthyroidism and ophthalmopathy. Amplified regions were TCR beta CDR3 sequences from RNA transcripts. During a first-round RT-PCR of the TCR CDR3, the HTBI primer set was used. Via MiXCR, TCRdb re-called the multiplex PCR reads, giving one row per CDR3 protein. The data show a few hundred thousand distinct CDR3 sequences, about 16% seen once. This clonotype appeared many times. This TCR was sampled from a woman between 40 and 55 years old with Graves' ophthalmopathy. Sequencing used blood.

The DNA for the CDR3 is TGTGCCAGCAGGGCGGGAGGCGTGTACAATGAGCAGTTCTTC. Translation gives CASRAGGVYNEQFF. V and J are TRBV2 and TRBJ2-1, with 8 bases that match TRBD2. V was clipped by 6 bases and J by 4 bases; unmatched bases: 5. CDR1 and CDR2 (germline): SNHLY, FYNNEI. The CDR3 sequence is 14 residues long.